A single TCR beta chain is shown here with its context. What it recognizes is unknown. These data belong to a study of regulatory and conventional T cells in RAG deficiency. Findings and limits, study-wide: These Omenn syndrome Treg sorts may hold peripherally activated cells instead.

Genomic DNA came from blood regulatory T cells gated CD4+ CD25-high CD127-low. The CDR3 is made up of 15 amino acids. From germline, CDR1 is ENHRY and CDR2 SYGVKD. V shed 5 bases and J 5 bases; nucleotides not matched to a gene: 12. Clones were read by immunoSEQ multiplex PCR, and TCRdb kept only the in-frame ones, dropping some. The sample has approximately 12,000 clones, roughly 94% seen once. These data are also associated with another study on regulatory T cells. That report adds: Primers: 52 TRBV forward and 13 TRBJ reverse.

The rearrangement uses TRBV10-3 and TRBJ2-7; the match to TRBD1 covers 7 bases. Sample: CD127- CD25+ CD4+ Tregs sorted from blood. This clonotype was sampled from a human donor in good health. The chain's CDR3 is CAISTGQVGVNEQYF. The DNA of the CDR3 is TGTGCCATCAGTACCGGACAGGTGGGGGTGAACGAGCAGTACTTC.